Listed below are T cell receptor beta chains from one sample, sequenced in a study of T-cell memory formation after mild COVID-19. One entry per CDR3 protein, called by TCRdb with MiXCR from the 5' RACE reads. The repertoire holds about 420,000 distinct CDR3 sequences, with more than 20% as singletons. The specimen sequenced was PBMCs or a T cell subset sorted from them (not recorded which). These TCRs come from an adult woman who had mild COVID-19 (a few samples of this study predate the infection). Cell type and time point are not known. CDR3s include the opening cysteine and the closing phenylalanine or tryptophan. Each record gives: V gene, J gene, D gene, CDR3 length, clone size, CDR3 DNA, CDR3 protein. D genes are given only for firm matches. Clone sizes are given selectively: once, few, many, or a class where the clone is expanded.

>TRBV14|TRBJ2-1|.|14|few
TGTGCCAGCAGCCAGGGCGCAGTGTACAATGAGCAGTTCTTC
CASSQGAVYNEQFF
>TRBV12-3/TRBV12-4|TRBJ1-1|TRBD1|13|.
TGTGCCAGCAGTTTCGACAGGGGAAGTGAAGCTTTCTTT
CASSFDRGSEAFF
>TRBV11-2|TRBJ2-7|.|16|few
TGTGCCAGCAGCTTAGGGTCGACAGGCCGCTCCTACGAGCAGTACTTC
CASSLGSTGRSYEQYF
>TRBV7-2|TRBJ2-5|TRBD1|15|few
TGTGCCAGCAGCGCATCAGGGGGCGGGCAAGAGACCCAGTACTTC
CASSASGGGQETQYF
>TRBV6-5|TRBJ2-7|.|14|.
TGTGCTACTCAGTTAGGATTGCAGCCCTACGAGCAGTACTTC
CATQLGLQPYEQYF
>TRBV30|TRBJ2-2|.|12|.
TGTGCCTTCGCCTGGGGCCGCGGGGAGCTGTTTTTT
CAFAWGRGELFF
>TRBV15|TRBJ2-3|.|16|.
TGTGCCACCAGCACCAGGGGTGCGGGGGCGGCGGATACGCAGTATTTT
CATSTRGAGAADTQYF
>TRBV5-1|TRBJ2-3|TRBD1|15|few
TGCGCCAGCAGCCCCCGGACAGGATCTATGGATACGCAGTATTTT
CASSPRTGSMDTQYF
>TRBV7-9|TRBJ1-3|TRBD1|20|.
TGTGCCAGCAGCTTCCCCTCACAGGGGCCGCGCCGACAATCTGGAAACACCATATATTTT
CASSFPSQGPRRQSGNTIYF
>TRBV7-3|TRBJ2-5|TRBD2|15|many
TGTGCCAGCAGCTCCGGACTAGCGGGGGTCGAGACCCAGTACTTC
CASSSGLAGVETQYF
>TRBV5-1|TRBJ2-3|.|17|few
TGCGCCAGCAGCTTGGTTGACAAAGTCCCTAGCACAGATACGCAGTATTTT
CASSLVDKVPSTDTQYF
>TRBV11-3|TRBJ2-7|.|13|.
TGTGCCAGCAGCCCGGGACACGGCTACGAGCAGTACTTC
CASSPGHGYEQYF
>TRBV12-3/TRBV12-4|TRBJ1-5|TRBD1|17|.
TGTGCCAGCAGTTTAGGGGCTGGGACAGGGGTTCCGGTGCCCCAGCATTTT
CASSLGAGTGVPVPQHF
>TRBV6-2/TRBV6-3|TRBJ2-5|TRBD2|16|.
TGTGCCAGCAGTTCCTGGACTAGCGGGAGTTGGGAGACCCAGTACTTC
CASSSWTSGSWETQYF
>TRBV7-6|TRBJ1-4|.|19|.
TGTGCCAGCAGCTTATCGATTACAGGGTCGACCTCGACTAATGAAAAACTGTTTTTT
CASSLSITGSTSTNEKLFF
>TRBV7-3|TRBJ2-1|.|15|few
TGTGCCAGCAGCTTAGGGAGTCGGGCCCCCAATGAGCAGTTCTTC
CASSLGSRAPNEQFF
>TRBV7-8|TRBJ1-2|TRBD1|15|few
TGTGCCAGCAGCCATGGACAGGGGGCAGGCTATGGCTACACCTTC
CASSHGQGAGYGYTF
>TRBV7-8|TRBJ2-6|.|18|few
TGTGCCAGCAGCTTAAAGGGTTTTAGGGTCTCTGGGGCCAACGTCCTGACTTTC
CASSLKGFRVSGANVLTF
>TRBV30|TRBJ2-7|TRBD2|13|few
TGTGCCTGGACGACTAGCGGGGGAGCTGAGCAGTACTTC
CAWTTSGGAEQYF
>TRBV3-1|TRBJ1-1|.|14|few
TGTGCCAGCAGCCCCCTTGGGGGAGGCACTGAAGCTTTCTTT
CASSPLGGGTEAFF
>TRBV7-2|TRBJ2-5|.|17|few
TGTGCCAGCAGCTTAGCCCTGAAGCGGTATCAACCCGAGACCCAGTACTTC
CASSLALKRYQPETQYF
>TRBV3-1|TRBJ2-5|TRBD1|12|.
TGTGCCTCACACAGGGGATCCGAGACCCAGTACTTC
CASHRGSETQYF
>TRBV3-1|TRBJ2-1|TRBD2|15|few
TGTGCCAGCAGCCAAGGGACTAGTGAAGTAAATGAGCAGTTCTTC
CASSQGTSEVNEQFF
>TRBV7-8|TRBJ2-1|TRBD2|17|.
TGTGCCAGCTTAGGGACTAGCGGGGTGAGAAGATACAATGAGCAGTTCTTC
CASLGTSGVRRYNEQFF
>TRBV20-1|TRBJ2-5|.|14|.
TGCAGTGCTATTCCTCGACAGCACCAAGAGACCCAGTACTTC
CSAIPRQHQETQYF
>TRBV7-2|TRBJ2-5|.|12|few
TGTGCCAGCAGCCCCATTGCGGAGACCCAGTACTTC
CASSPIAETQYF
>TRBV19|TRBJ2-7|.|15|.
TGTGCCAGTAGTAGGGATCCAGCCAGCTCCTACGAGCAGTACTTC
CASSRDPASSYEQYF
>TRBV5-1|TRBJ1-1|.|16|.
TGCGCCAGCAGCTTGTTTGGTCCAGGGGTATCCACTGAAGCTTTCTTT
CASSLFGPGVSTEAFF
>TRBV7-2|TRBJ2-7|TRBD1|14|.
TGTGCCAGCAGCTTACAGACAGGGGAATACGAGCAGTACTTC
CASSLQTGEYEQYF
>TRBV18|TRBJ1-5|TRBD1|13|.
TGTGCCAGCTCAGCCGACAGGGCCCAGCCCCAGCATTTT
CASSADRAQPQHF
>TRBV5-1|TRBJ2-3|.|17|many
TGCGCCAGCAGGGACCAATGGGGGGGGCCGAGTTCGAATACGCAGTATTTT
CASRDQWGGPSSNTQYF
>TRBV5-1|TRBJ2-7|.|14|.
TGCGCCAGCATAGTAGGTCCAGATGGTTACGAGCAGTACTTC
CASIVGPDGYEQYF
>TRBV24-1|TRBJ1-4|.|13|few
TGTGCCACCAGTGGCGGGGCTGAGAAAAAACTGTTTTTT
CATSGGAEKKLFF
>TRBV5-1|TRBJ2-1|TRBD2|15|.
TGCGCCAGCAGTAGCGGGAGGGCCCTCGACAATGAGCAGTTCTTC
CASSSGRALDNEQFF
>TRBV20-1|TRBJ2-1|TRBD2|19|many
TGCAGTGCCCACAGCCACGGGACATCTTCTAGCGGGAAGTACAATGAGCAGTTCTTC
CSAHSHGTSSSGKYNEQFF
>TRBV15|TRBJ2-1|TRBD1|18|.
TGTGCCACCAGCAGCTACCCTACCGGGACAGGGGGCTACAATGAGCAGTTCTTC
CATSSYPTGTGGYNEQFF
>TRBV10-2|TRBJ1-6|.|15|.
TGCGCCAGCAGTGAAAAGAGCTCCTATAATTCACCCCTCCACTTT
CASSEKSSYNSPLHF
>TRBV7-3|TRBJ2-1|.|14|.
TGTGTCAGCAGCCCTTTAGGGGGCTACAATGAGCAGTTCTTC
CVSSPLGGYNEQFF
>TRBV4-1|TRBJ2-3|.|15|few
TGCGCCAGCAGCCAAGGCCCTAGCAACACAGATACGCAGTATTTT
CASSQGPSNTDTQYF
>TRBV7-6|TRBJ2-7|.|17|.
TGTGCCAGCAGCTTCGGGGTACCTAGCGTAACAACCTACGAGCAGTACTTC
CASSFGVPSVTTYEQYF
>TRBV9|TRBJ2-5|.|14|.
TGTGCCAGCAGCGTAGAAGAAGGACAAGAGACCCAGTACTTC
CASSVEEGQETQYF
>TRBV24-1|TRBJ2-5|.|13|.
TGTGCCACCAGTGCAGGGTATAGAGAGACCCAGTACTTC
CATSAGYRETQYF
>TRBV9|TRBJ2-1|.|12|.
TGTGCCAGCAGCGGGATGACTTCCGAGCAGTTCTTC
CASSGMTSEQFF
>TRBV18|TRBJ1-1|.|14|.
TGTGCCAGCTCACCAGGTCGGCCCCTGGGTGAAGCTTTCTTT
CASSPGRPLGEAFF
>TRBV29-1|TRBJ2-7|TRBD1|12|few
TGCAGCGCACAGGGGGCGACCTACGAGCAGTACTTC
CSAQGATYEQYF
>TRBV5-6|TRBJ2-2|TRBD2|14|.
TGTGCCAGCAGCGTCCAGCGGGGGACCGGGGAGCTGTTTTTT
CASSVQRGTGELFF
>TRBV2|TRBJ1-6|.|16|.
TGTGCCAGCAGTGCGCGGCAGCCCAAGATTGATTCACCCCTCCACTTT
CASSARQPKIDSPLHF
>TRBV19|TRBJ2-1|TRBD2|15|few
TGTGCCAGTACCTTAGCGGGAGGCCAGTGGAATGAGCAGTTCTTC
CASTLAGGQWNEQFF
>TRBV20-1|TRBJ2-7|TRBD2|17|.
TGCAGTGCTGATGACTACCAGGGCGGGGGAACCTCCTACGAGCAGTACTTC
CSADDYQGGGTSYEQYF
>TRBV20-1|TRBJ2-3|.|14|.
TGCAGTGCAGAACCGGGATCACAGGCAGATACGCAGTATTTT
CSAEPGSQADTQYF
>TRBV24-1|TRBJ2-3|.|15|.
TGTGCCACCAGTGAGGTGGGAGAAGGCACAGATACGCAGTATTTT
CATSEVGEGTDTQYF
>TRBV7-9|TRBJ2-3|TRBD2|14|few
TGTGCCAGCACGTCTAGCGGGAACACAGATACGCAGTATTTT
CASTSSGNTDTQYF
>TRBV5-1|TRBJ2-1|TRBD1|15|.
TGCGCCATCGTTGAAGGACAGGGGGCGTACAATGAGCAGTTCTTC
CAIVEGQGAYNEQFF
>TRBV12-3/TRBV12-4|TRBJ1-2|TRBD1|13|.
TGTGCCAGCACGGGACAGGGGCTTTTTGGCTACACCTTC
CASTGQGLFGYTF